This T cell receptor beta chain was identified during a study of T cells after yellow fever vaccination. This clonotype appeared a few times. Its matching antigen is unknown. Germline V CDR1 and CDR2: DFQATT, SNEGSKA (reference sequence). This CDR3 has 14 residues. V lost 5 bases to trimming and J lost 5 bases, with 17 bases between them. Study results and limitations: In post-booster samples, most primary-vaccination clones reappeared (just under 97% CD4, roughly 88% CD8). A faster peak, day 5 versus 15, was reached by the weaker secondary response. High-abundance clonotypes from the bulk population could contaminate FACS-sorted repertoires.

The authors made TCR cDNA by 5'RACE template switching, adding a universal primer site and UMIs. Each CDR3 protein gets one entry after TCRdb re-called the 5' RACE reads with MiXCR. In the table there are 300,000 or so distinct CDR3 sequences, 8% to 9.5% of which are singletons. V and J are TRBV20-1 and TRBJ2-3, with no clear D. The material sequenced was PBMCs, taken roughly 45 days after the first yellow fever vaccination. The sequence was collected from a man aged 18 to 29 who received the YFV17D yellow fever vaccine. This CDR3 is CSAYEDLSGDTQYF. CDR3 coding DNA: TGCAGTGCTTATGAGGATTTAAGTGGAGATACGCAGTATTTT.